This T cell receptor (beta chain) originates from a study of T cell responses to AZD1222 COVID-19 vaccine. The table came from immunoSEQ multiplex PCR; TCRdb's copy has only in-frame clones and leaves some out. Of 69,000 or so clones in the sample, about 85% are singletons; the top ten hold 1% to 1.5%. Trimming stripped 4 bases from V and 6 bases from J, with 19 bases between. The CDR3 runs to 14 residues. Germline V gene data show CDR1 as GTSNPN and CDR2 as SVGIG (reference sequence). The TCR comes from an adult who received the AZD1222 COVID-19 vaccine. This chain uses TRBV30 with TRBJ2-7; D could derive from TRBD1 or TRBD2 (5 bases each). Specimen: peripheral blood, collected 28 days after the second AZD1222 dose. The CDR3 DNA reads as TGTGCCTGGATGAGGGGCAGGGTAGCCGGCGAGCAGTACTTC. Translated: CAWMRGRVAGEQYF.